One sample yielded the 2 T cell receptor beta chains listed below, sequenced in a study of T cell responses to AZD1222 COVID-19 vaccine. Measured with immunoSEQ multiplex PCR; TCRdb has only the in-frame clones, and not every one. The sample has some 99,000 clones; about 88% are singletons. This specimen was peripheral blood, taken 28 days after the second AZD1222 dose. The receptors were gathered from an adult who received the AZD1222 COVID-19 vaccine.

The chain uses TRBV11-1 and TRBJ2-5; D uncertain. In germline, CDR1 is SGHAT, CDR2 FQDESV (reference sequence). The CDR3 sequence is 13 residues long. Trimming pared 4 bases from V and 3 bases from J, leaving 9 bases between. The CDR3 is CASSSQPEETQYF. The CDR3 DNA is TGTGCCAGCAGCTCCCAGCCCGAAGAGACCCAGTACTTC. The whole variable domain, filled in from reference TRBV11-1 and TRBJ2-5, reads EAEVAQSPRYKITEKSQAVAFWCDPISGHATLYWYRQILGQGPELLVQFQDESVVDDSQLPKDRFSAERLKGVDSTLKIQPAELGDSAMYLCASSSQPEETQYFGPGTRLLVL.

The V gene is TRBV7-9, the J gene TRBJ1-2; D possibly corresponds to TRBD1 (6 bases). Germline CDR1 is SEHNR and CDR2 is FQNEAQ (reference sequence). V was pared by 5 bases and J by 5 bases, with 15 bases between. The CDR3 loop spans 14 amino acids. The CDR3 spells CASSHLSGQYGYTF. The CDR3, as DNA: TGTGCCAGCAGCCACTTATCTGGACAGTATGGCTACACCTTC.